The entry below gives a single T cell receptor beta chain sequence along with its context. This record comes from a study of STAT5B mutations in CD4+ large granular lymphocyte leukemia. This table comes from immunoSEQ multiplex PCR, and its TCRdb copy is limited to in-frame clones, with some not included. The sample lists about 34,000 clones; around 88% were seen once. V was trimmed by 4 bases and J by 0 bases, leaving 13 bases between them. The CDR3 has 15 residues. Germline V gives CDR1 SGHRS, CDR2 YFSETQ. The chain employs TRBV5-1 and TRBJ1-1, with D unclear. The sequence was collected from a human donor in good health. The sequenced material came from CD4+ T cells from blood buffy coats. The CDR3 is CASSKEGWMNTEAFF. DNA for the CDR3: TGCGCCAGCAGCAAGGAAGGATGGATGAACACTGAAGCTTTCTTT.